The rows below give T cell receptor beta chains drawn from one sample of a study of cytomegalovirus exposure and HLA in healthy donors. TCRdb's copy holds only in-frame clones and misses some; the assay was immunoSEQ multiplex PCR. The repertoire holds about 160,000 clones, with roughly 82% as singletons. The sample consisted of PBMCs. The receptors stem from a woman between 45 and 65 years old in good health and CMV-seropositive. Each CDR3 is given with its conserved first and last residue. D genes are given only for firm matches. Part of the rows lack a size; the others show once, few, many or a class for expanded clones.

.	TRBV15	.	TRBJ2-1	CATSRVTRNGNEQFF	TGTGCCACCAGCAGAGTGACGAGGAATGGAAATGAGCAGTTCTTC
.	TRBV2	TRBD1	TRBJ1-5	CASTLDRDQPQHF	TGTGCCAGCACCCTGGACAGGGATCAGCCCCAGCATTTT
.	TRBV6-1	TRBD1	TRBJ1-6	CASSEMTGSASPLHF	TGTGCCAGCAGTGAAATGACAGGGTCTGCTTCACCCCTCCACTTT
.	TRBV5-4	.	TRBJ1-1	CASSLPGQGGTEAFF	TGTGCCAGCAGCCTGCCCGGGCAGGGAGGGACTGAAGCTTTCTTT
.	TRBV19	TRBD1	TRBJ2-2	CASTPGTVTVGELFF	TGTGCCAGTACTCCCGGGACAGTCACCGTCGGGGAGCTGTTTTTT
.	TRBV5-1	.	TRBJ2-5	CASSLGPQETQYF	TGCGCCAGCAGCTTGGGTCCTCAAGAGACCCAGTACTTC
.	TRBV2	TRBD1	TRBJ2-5	CASNRVRDRAETQYF	TGTGCCAGCAATCGGGTCCGCGACAGGGCAGAGACCCAGTACTTC
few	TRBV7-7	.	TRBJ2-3	CASSLARLDTQYF	TGTGCCAGCAGCTTAGCCAGATTAGATACGCAGTATTTT
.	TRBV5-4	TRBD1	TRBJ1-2	CASSPTGNANYGYTF	TGTGCCAGCAGCCCGACAGGGAACGCGAACTATGGCTACACCTTC
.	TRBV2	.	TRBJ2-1	CASGPEGGFDNEQFF	TGTGCCAGCGGTCCCGAGGGGGGGTTTGACAATGAGCAGTTCTTC
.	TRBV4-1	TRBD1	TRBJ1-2	CASSQEPRQGRYGYTF	TGCGCCAGCAGCCAGGAGCCTCGACAGGGGAGGTATGGCTACACCTTC
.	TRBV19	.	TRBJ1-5	CASSIQAGNQPQHF	TGTGCCAGTAGTATACAGGCAGGTAATCAGCCCCAGCATTTT
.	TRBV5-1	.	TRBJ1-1	CASSLMGENTEAFF	TGCGCCAGCAGCTTAATGGGAGAGAACACTGAAGCTTTCTTT
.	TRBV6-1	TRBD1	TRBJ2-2	CASSEGQLNTGELFF	TGTGCCAGCAGTGAGGGACAGCTAAACACCGGGGAGCTGTTTTTT
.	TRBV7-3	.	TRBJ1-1	CASSPGGSTEAFF	TGTGCCAGCAGCCCCGGGGGGAGCACTGAAGCTTTCTTT
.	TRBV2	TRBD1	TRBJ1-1	CASSWTGEAFF	TGTGCCAGCAGTTGGACAGGAGAAGCTTTCTTT
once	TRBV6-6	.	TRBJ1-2	CASSYKAPNPQGVTF	TGTGCCAGCAGTTACAAGGCGCCAAATCCCCAGGGTGTAACCTTC
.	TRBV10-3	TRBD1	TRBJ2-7	CAISEWISGQGTHEQYF	TGTGCCATCAGTGAGTGGATATCGGGACAGGGGACCCACGAGCAGTACTTC
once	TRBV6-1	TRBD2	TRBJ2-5	CASRASGGKETQYF	TGTGCCAGCAGGGCTAGCGGGGGTAAGGAGACCCAGTACTTC
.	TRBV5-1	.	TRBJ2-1	CASSLEPGYPDEQFF	TGCGCCAGCAGCTTGGAGCCCGGGTATCCCGATGAGCAGTTCTTC
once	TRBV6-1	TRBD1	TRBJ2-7	CASSEPGQIYEQYF	TGTGCCAGCAGTGAGCCGGGACAGATCTACGAGCAGTACTTC
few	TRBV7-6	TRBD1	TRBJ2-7	CASSSGTGPGEQYF	TGTGCCAGCAGCTCGGGGACAGGGCCGGGCGAGCAGTACTTC
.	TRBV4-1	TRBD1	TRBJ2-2	CASSQARDRVRTGELFF	TGCGCCAGCAGCCAAGCCCGGGACAGGGTGCGCACCGGGGAGCTGTTTTTT
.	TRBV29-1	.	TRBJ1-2	CSVQGREDGYTF	TGCAGCGTTCAGGGTAGAGAGGATGGCTACACCTTC
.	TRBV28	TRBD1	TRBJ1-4	CASSSAGTGNEKLFF	TGTGCCAGCAGTTCCGCCGGGACAGGGAATGAAAAACTGTTTTTT
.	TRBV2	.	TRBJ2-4	CASSEGKGTLAKNIQYF	TGTGCCAGCAGTGAAGGGAAGGGGACACTAGCCAAAAACATTCAGTACTTC
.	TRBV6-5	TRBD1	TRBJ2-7	CASSSVRGDRGDEQYF	TGTGCCAGCAGTTCCGTCCGGGGGGACAGGGGTGACGAGCAGTACTTC
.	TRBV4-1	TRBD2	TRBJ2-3	CASSQEGGTSGDLTDTQYF	TGCGCCAGCAGCCAAGAAGGGGGGACTAGCGGTGACCTCACAGATACGCAGTATTTT
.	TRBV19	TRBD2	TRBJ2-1	CASSIVLAGNNEQFF	TGTGCCAGTAGTATTGTACTAGCGGGGAACAATGAGCAGTTCTTC
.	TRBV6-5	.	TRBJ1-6	CASSFRQRLNSPLHF	TGTGCCAGCAGTTTCAGACAGCGCCTTAATTCACCCCTCCACTTT
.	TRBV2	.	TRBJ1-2	CASRGQNYGYTF	TGTGCCAGCAGAGGACAGAACTATGGCTACACCTTC
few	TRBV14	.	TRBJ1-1	CASSREVGITEAFF	TGTGCCAGCAGCCGGGAGGTAGGGATCACTGAAGCTTTCTTT
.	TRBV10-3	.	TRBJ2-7	CAISERQREGLYEQYF	TGTGCCATCAGTGAGCGTCAGCGTGAGGGCCTTTACGAGCAGTACTTC
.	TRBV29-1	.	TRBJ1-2	CSVREGGIGYTF	TGCAGCGTTCGGGAAGGGGGAATTGGCTACACCTTC
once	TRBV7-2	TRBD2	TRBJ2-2	CASSPAGLTNTGELFF	TGTGCCAGCAGCCCCGCGGGACTAACGAACACCGGGGAGCTGTTTTTT
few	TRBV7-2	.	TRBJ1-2	CASSLQQGANYGYTF	TGTGCCAGCAGCTTACAACAGGGTGCTAACTATGGCTACACCTTC
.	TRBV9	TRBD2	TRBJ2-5	CASSVEPAGGSQETQYF	TGTGCCAGCAGCGTAGAGCCAGCGGGGGGATCACAAGAGACCCAGTACTTC
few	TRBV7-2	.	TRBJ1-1	CASSPVVGALNTEAFF	TGTGCCAGCAGCCCGGTAGTTGGGGCCCTGAACACTGAAGCTTTCTTT
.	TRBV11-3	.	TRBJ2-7	CASSLGQHYEQYF	TGTGCCAGCAGCTTAGGACAGCACTACGAGCAGTACTTC
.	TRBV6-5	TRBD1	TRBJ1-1	CASSLTGGTEAFF	TGTGCCAGCAGTCTCACAGGGGGCACTGAAGCTTTCTTT
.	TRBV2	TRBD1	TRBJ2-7	CASGTGSYEQYF	TGTGCCAGCGGGACAGGTTCCTACGAGCAGTACTTC
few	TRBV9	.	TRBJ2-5	CASSPGPTSQQETQYF	TGTGCCAGCAGCCCCGGACCCACTAGCCAACAAGAGACCCAGTACTTC
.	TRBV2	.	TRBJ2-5	CASSRPQLQETQYF	TGTGCCAGCAGTCGGCCACAGCTTCAAGAGACCCAGTACTTC
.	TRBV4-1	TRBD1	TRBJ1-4	CASSFWDRGGEKLFF	TGCGCCAGCAGCTTTTGGGACAGGGGGGGAGAAAAACTGTTTTTT
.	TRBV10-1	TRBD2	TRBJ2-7	CASSDGRGNEQYF	TGCGCCAGCAGTGACGGGCGGGGGAACGAGCAGTACTTC